This entry concerns a single T cell receptor beta chain. The antigen remains unidentified. The study drew the donors from its approximately 120-subject validation cohort, separate from the roughly 700-subject first cohort. The CDR3 consists of 15 residues. The sample originates from a study of cytomegalovirus exposure and HLA in healthy donors. Broader study findings: The TCR clusters that emerged in the first cohort tended, a later analysis found, to co-occur in the 95 to 150 validation repertoires. Confirmation was obtained in vitro that a few CMV-associated chains are specific for CMV antigens. The authors listed approximately 150 TCR beta chains as cytomegalovirus-associated.

Assay used: immunoSEQ multiplex PCR; TCRdb lists only in-frame clones, some missing. The data contain about 65,000 clones, roughly nine tenths of them singletons. The V gene is TRBV12-2, the J gene TRBJ2-1; the table's D call, TRBD2, has no DNA check behind it. TRBV12-2 is a documented pseudogene. The sequence was obtained from a young woman in good health and CMV-seronegative. Input material: PBMCs. CDR3 sequence reads: CASLLPKRGPGEQFF. The CDR3 DNA reads TGTGCAAGTCTCCTCCCGAAGCGGGGTCCGGGTGAGCAGTTCTTC.